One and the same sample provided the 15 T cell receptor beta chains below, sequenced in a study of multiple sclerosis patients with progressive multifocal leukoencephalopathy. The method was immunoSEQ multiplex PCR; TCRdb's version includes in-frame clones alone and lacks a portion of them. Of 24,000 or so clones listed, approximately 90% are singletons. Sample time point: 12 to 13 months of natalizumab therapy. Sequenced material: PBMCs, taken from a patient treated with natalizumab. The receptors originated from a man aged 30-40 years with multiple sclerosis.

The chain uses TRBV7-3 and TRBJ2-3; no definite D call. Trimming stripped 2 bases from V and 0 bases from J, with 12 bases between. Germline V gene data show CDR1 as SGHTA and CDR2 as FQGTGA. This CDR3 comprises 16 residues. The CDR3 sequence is CASSLPQAPSTDTQYF. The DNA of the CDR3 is TGTGCCAGCAGCTTACCCCAGGCACCTAGCACAGATACGCAGTATTTT.

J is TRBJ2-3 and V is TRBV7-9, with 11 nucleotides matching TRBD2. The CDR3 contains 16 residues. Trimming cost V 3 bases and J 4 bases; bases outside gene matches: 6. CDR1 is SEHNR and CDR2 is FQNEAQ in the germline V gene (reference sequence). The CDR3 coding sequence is TGTGCCAGCAGCTTCGGACTAGCGGGCAATTCAGATACGCAGTATTTT. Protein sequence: CASSFGLAGNSDTQYF.

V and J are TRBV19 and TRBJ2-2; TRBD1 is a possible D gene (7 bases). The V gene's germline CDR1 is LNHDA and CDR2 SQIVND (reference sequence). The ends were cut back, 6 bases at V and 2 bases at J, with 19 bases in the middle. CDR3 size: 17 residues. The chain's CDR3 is CASRGGVTGVNTGELFF. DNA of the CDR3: TGTGCCAGTAGGGGGGGAGTCACAGGGGTTAACACCGGGGAGCTGTTTTTT.

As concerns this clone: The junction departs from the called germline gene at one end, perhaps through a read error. The CDR3 is CASSLGLAGGETQYF. The CDR3 bases are TGTGCTAGCAGCCTGGGACTAGCGGGAGGAGAGACCCAGTACTTC. The chain employs TRBV7-7 and TRBJ2-5; 15 bases agree with TRBD2. The CDR3 contains 15 residues. Germline V lookup: CDR1 SSHAT, CDR2 FNYEAQ (reference sequence).

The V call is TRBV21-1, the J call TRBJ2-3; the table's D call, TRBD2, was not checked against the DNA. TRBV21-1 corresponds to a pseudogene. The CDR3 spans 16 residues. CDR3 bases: TGTGCCAGCAGCGGGGAAGGACTAGCGGGAGCAGATACGCAGTATTTT. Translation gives CASSGEGLAGADTQYF.

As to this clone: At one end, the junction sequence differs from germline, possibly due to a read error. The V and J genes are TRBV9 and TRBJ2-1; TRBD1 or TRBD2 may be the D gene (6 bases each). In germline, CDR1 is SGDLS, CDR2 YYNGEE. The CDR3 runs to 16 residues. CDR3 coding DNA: TGTGCCAGCGGCGTAGACAATTTGGGGGGCCTGGATGAGCAGTTCTTC. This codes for CASGVDNLGGLDEQFF.

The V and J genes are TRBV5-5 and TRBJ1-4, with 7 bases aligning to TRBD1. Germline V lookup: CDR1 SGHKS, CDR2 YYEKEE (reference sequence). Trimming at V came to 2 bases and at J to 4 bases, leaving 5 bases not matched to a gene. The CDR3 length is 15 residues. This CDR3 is CASSFTGVGNEKLFF. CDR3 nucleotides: TGTGCCAGCAGCTTCACAGGGGTTGGTAATGAAAAACTGTTTTTT.

CDR3 amino acids: CASSPIAGPSYEQYF. For the CDR3, the DNA is TGCGCCAGCAGCCCCATAGCGGGCCCCTCCTACGAGCAGTACTTC. The chain carries TRBV4-1 and TRBJ2-7; TRBD2 agrees at 7 bases. CDR3 size: 15 residues. Trimming cost V 4 bases and J 0 bases; bases outside gene matches: 6. Germline CDR1 is MGHRA and CDR2 is YSYEKL.

The CDR3 spells CASSESPGQGLKSQPQHF. In DNA, the CDR3 is TGTGCCAGCAGTGAGAGCCCGGGACAGGGACTGAAGAGTCAGCCCCAGCATTTT. This chain connects TRBV25-1 to TRBJ1-5; 9 bases align to TRBD1. The CDR3 sequence is 18 residues long. Germline CDR1 is MGHDK and CDR2 is SYGVNS. V was pared by 3 bases and J by 6 bases, with 15 bases of the junction left unmatched.

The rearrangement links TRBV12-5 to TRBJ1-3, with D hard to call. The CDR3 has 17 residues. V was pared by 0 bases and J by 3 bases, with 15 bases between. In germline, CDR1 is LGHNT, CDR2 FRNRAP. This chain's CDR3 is CASGLVRAGSFGNTIYF. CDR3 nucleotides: TGTGCTAGTGGTTTGGTAAGGGCCGGATCTTTTGGAAACACCATATATTTT.

In DNA, the CDR3 is TGTGCCAGCTCACCAGGAGGGGGCCCAGATACGCAGTATTTT. Amino acids: CASSPGGGPDTQYF. V is TRBV18 and J is TRBJ2-3; a weak D match, TRBD1 (7 bases). The CDR3 runs to 14 residues. The V end was cut by 2 bases, the J end by 4 bases, with 10 bases between. Germline lookup yields CDR1 KGHSH and CDR2 LQKENI. The whole variable domain, filled in from reference TRBV18 and TRBJ2-3, reads NAGVMQNPRHLVRRRGQEARLRCSPMKGHSHVYWYRQLPEEGLKFMVYLQKENIIDESGMPKERFSAEFPKEGPSILRIQQVVRGDSAAYFCASSPGGGPDTQYFGPGTRLTVL.

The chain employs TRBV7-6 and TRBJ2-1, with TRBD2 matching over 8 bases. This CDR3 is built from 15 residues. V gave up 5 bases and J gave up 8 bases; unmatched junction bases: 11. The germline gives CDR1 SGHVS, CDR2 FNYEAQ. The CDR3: CASSGRTSRVDEQFF. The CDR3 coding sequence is TGTGCCAGCAGCGGTCGGACTAGCCGCGTGGATGAGCAGTTCTTC.

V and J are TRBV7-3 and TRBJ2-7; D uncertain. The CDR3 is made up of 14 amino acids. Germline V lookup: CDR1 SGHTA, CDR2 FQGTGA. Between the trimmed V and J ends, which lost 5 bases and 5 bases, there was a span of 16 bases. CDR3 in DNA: TGTGCCAGCAGCCCCATCGGCAATCCCCACGAGCAGTACTTC. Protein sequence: CASSPIGNPHEQYF.

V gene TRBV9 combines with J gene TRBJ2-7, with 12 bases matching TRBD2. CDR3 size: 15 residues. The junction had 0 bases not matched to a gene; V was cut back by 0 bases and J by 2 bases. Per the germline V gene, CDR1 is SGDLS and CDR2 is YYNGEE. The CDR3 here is CASSVGLAGAYEQYF. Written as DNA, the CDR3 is TGTGCCAGCAGCGTAGGACTAGCGGGGGCCTACGAGCAGTACTTC.

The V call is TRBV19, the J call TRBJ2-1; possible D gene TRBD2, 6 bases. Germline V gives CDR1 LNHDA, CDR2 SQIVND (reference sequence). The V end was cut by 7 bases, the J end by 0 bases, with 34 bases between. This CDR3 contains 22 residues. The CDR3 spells CASIDPPRPAGPTRTSYNEQFF. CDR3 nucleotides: TGTGCCAGTATTGATCCCCCCCGGCCGGCGGGACCAACAAGAACCTCCTACAATGAGCAGTTCTTC.